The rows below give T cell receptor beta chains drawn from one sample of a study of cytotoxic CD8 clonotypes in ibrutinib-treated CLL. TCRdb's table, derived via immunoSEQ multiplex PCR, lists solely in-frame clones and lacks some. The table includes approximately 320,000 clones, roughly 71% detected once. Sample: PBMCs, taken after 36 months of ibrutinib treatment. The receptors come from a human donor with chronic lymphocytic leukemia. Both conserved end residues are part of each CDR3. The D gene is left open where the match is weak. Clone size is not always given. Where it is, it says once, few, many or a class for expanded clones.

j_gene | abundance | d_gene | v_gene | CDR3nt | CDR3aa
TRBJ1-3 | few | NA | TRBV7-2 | TGTGCCAGCAGCTTAGTAGGGGGTTCTGGAAACACCATATATTTT | CASSLVGGSGNTIYF
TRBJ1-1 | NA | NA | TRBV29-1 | TGCAGCGTTGCAATCTGGGGCACTGAAGCTTTCTTT | CSVAIWGTEAFF
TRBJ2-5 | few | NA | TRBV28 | TGTGCCAGCAGGGCAGGGCGAGAGACCCAGTACTTC | CASRAGRETQYF
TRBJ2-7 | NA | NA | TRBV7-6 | TGTGCCAGCAGCTTATTCTCGGGGAAGGCCTACGAGCAGTACTTC | CASSLFSGKAYEQYF
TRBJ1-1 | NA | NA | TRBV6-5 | TGTGCCAGCAGTAGATCCCATGGGAGGACTGAAGCTTTCTTT | CASSRSHGRTEAFF
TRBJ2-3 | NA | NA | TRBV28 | TGTGCCAGCAGTTTATCGTCCAGCGGCACAGATACGCAGTATTTT | CASSLSSSGTDTQYF
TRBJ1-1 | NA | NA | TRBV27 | TGTGCCAGCAGCTCTTCTAGGGGTCCCCGGCCTGAAGCTTTCTTT | CASSSSRGPRPEAFF
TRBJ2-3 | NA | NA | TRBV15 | TGTGCCACCAGCAGAGATCTTCAAGATACGCAGTATTTT | CATSRDLQDTQYF
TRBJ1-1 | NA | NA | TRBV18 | TGTGCCAGCTCAGTCACAGGGAACACTGAAGCTTTCTTT | CASSVTGNTEAFF
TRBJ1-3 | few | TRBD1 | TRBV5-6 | TGTGCCAGCAGCTTGGTCTGGACAGGGATCTCTGGAAACACCATATATTTT | CASSLVWTGISGNTIYF
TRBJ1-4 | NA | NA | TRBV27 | TGTGCCAGCACTTTCTCGGTTCGTACGGGAAATGAAAAACTGTTTTTT | CASTFSVRTGNEKLFF
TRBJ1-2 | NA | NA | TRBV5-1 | TGCGCCAGCAGCTTAACGTCGGGGGTTACTAACTATGGCTACACCTTC | CASSLTSGVTNYGYTF
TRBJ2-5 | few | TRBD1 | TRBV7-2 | TGTGCCAGCAGCTTAGACAGGGGGCGCCTAGAGACCCAGTACTTC | CASSLDRGRLETQYF
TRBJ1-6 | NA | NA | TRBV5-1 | TGCGCCAGCAGCTTTACGCAGAATAATTCACCCCTCCACTTT | CASSFTQNNSPLHF
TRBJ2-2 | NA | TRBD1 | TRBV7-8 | TGTGCCAGCAGCCTCTCCCGGGACAGGGTCGTCGAAAACACCGGGGAGCTGTTTTTT | CASSLSRDRVVENTGELFF
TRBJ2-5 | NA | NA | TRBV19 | TGTGCCAGTAGTTTAGGGGGGTCCAAGACCCAGTACTTC | CASSLGGSKTQYF
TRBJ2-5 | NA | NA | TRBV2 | TGTGCCAGCAGTGTTCAGGGGTCAGAGACCCAGTACTTC | CASSVQGSETQYF
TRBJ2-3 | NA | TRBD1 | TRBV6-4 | TGTGCCAGCAGTGAGTTGTACAGGGGGCGCCCAGATACGCAGTATTTT | CASSELYRGRPDTQYF